This TCR beta chain was documented in a study of GPR56 and killer-like receptors on CD4 memory cells (dated by TCRdb to 2018 to 2020). The study in broad terms: According to the study's proposal, human CD4+ memory T-cell differentiation and cytokine production potential are marked by the progressive acquisition of KLRB1, KLRG1, GPR56 and then KLRF1. The healthy blood donors were described in the study as age-matched to the liver disease patients, whose median age was approximately 70 years.

Prior to TCRbeta sequencing, five KLR/GPR56-defined CD4+ populations were enriched by fluorescence-activated cell sorting. TCRbeta repertoires of five CD4+ T-cell subsets defined by KLRB1, KLRG1, GPR56 and KLRF1 expression were sequenced to test a linear memory differentiation pathway. TCR-sequenced cells came from peripheral blood of healthy control individuals, reported as five donors in the TCRbeta analysis figure. The researchers collected heparinized peripheral blood and processed every sample within one hour of retrieval. Blood was diluted 1:2 in PBS, and peripheral blood mononuclear cells were then isolated from the diluted blood at room temperature by Biocoll density gradient centrifugation. Before flow sorting, CD4+ T cells were magnetically enriched from freshly isolated PBMCs using anti-CD4 MicroBeads. A BD FACSAria II was used to sort CD4+ T cells, enriched from the PBMCs of healthy donors, according to marker expression. Surface staining used anti-KLRB1 clone 191B8, anti-KLRF1 clone 4A4.D10 and anti-KLRG1 clone REA261 antibodies from Miltenyi Biotec.

What the work shows at the level of the full study, not this receptor alone: Clones dominating late populations 4 and 5 were also found in early populations 1 and 2, which the authors took as evidence for linear differentiation. Rather than covering full repertoires, the diversity and similarity analyses were limited to the 100 most expanded clones in each population. Overlap of TCR repertoires was especially pronounced between late populations 4 and 5, and partly extended to population 3. Clonal frequency was low in the marker-negative population and rose progressively along the proposed pathway, while TCRbeta diversity fell correspondingly.

A word on this clonotype: Its antigen remains undetermined.

TCRdb records Illumina HiSeq 2500 as the sequencer. To build sequencing libraries, a previously published PCR protocol was used to amplify the recombined TCRbeta locus. The original methods were these. Any read whose average quality score fell below 30 was discarded, and IMSEQ was used to process the reads that remained. Clonotypes were defined by Vbeta gene, Jbeta gene and CDR3 amino acid sequence. The Morisita-Horn index, computed on the top 100 expanded clones, was used to quantify repertoire overlap between populations. Renyi diversity profiles, calculated on the top 100 expanded clones, were used to assess clonal diversity. TCRdb reprocessed the reads, reporting each CDR3 protein sequence once and no DNA. These V and J calls derive from TCRdb rather than the authors' analysis. This sample's table lists 1,000 to 1,200 distinct CDR3 sequences. The ten biggest clones cover 27% of the sample. Including the terminal cysteine and phenylalanine, the CDR3 comprises 14 residues. No DNA sequence was recorded. CDR1 and CDR2 (MNHEY, SVGAGI) derive from the germline V gene.

The sample taken for sequencing was memory CD4+ T cells from blood. The clonotype originates from a human donor in good health. The rearranged segments are TRBV6-5 and TRBJ1-4. CDR3 sequence: CGSYGGPQDEKLFF.